These 19 T cell receptor beta chains originate from one sample sequenced in a study of beta chain features in type 1 diabetes. cDNA synthesis used the whole RNA isolate, giving expressed TCRB sequences. Some clones are missing from TCRdb's copy, which holds only in-frame ones; the method was immunoSEQ multiplex PCR. The top ten clones hold 0.053% of a sample with fewer than 250,000 clones, over 65% of them seen once. Source material: naive CD4+ T cells from blood. Receptors originate from a man aged 25-45 years in good health.

This rearrangement joins TRBV29-1 to TRBJ2-1; D call uncertain. Trimming left V 5 bases short and J 5 bases short, with 10 bases between. This CDR3 is 12 amino acids long. Germline assignment: CDR1 SQVTM and CDR2 ANQGSEA. This CDR3 is CSVYGRNNEQFF. The CDR3 DNA reads as TGCAGCGTTTACGGGCGGAACAATGAGCAGTTCTTC.

This clone was found once. V and J are TRBV5-1 and TRBJ2-1, with D maybe TRBD1 (6 bases). Looked up from germline, CDR1 is SGHRS and CDR2 is YFSETQ. The CDR3 is 14 residues long. The germline V and J ends were trimmed by 1 base and 7 bases, with 12 bases remaining between them. In DNA, the CDR3 is TGCGCCAGCAGCTTGACAGGGACCGGGAATGAGCAGTTCTTC. Amino acids: CASSLTGTGNEQFF. Full variable domain (remainder filled in from reference TRBV5-1 and TRBJ2-1): KAGVTQTPRYLIKTRGQQVTLSCSPISGHRSVSWYQQTPGQGLQFLFEYFSETQRNKGNFPGRFSGRQFSNSRSEMNVSTLELGDSALYLCASSLTGTGNEQFFGPGTRLTVL.

This clone has only a few counts. The chain links TRBV5-1 to TRBJ2-1; 12 bases agree with TRBD2. The CDR3 contains 15 residues. CDR1 and CDR2 (germline): SGHRS, YFSETQ. The ends lost 3 bases at V and 6 bases at J; junction bases unmatched: 4. CDR3: CASSSWTSGANEQFF. Written as DNA, the CDR3 is TGCGCCAGCAGCTCTTGGACTAGCGGGGCCAATGAGCAGTTCTTC.

Only one count was recorded for this clone. The chain combines TRBV29-1 with TRBJ2-3; D is undetermined. Germline loops: CDR1 SQVTM, CDR2 ANQGSEA. V lost 7 bases and J lost 2, with 16 bases in between. CDR3 length: 14 amino acids. The CDR3 DNA follows: TGCAGCGGAGGACCTAGTTTGAACACAGATACGCAGTATTTT. It encodes CSGGPSLNTDTQYF.

The chain combines TRBV7-9 with TRBJ1-2; D not resolved. The length of the CDR3 is 12 residues. Germline loops: CDR1 SEHNR, CDR2 FQNEAQ (reference sequence). Trimming shortened V by 2 bases and J by 4 bases, and 5 bases separated the two germline ends. The CDR3 region is CASSLTGYGYTF. CDR3 bases: TGTGCCAGCAGCTTAACGGGCTATGGCTACACCTTC.

In its sample, this clone was seen a few times. V gene TRBV25-1 combines with J gene TRBJ2-1, with TRBD1 matching 11 bases. The CDR3 has 15 residues. CDR1 is MGHDK and CDR2 is SYGVNS in the germline V gene. Trimming at V came to 5 bases and at J to 8 bases, leaving 8 bases not matched to a gene. The CDR3 DNA reads TGTGCCAGCAGTCGAGCCGGGACAGGGGGAGATGAGCAGTTCTTC. Its translation: CASSRAGTGGDEQFF. Supplemented by reference TRBV25-1 and TRBJ2-1, the full variable domain reads EADIYQTPRYLVIGTGKKITLECSQTMGHDKMYWYQQDPGMELHLIHYSYGVNSTEKGDLSSESTVSRIRTEHFPLTLESARPSHTSQYLCASSRAGTGGDEQFFGPGTRLTVL.

The chain links TRBV7-2 to TRBJ1-6; D is possibly TRBD1 (6 bases). The germline V gene has CDR1 SGHTA and CDR2 FQGNSA. This CDR3 has 16 amino acids. V lost 5 bases, J lost 7 bases, and 18 bases lay in between. The CDR3 bases are TGTGCCAGCAGCCCTGTACAGTCAGGGGTCAATTCACCCCTCCACTTT. Translation gives CASSPVQSGVNSPLHF.

A single count supports this clone. The V and J genes are TRBV9 and TRBJ2-3; D tentatively fits TRBD1 or TRBD2 (5 bases each). The CDR3 covers 16 residues. Germline V gives CDR1 SGDLS, CDR2 YYNGEE. V was shortened by 3 bases and J by 4 bases, with 18 bases between the two germline ends. CDR3 sequence reads: CASSEGRAGRSDTQYF. CDR3 nucleotides: TGTGCCAGCAGCGAGGGCAGGGCGGGTAGGTCAGATACGCAGTATTTT.

J is TRBJ2-3 and V is TRBV5-4; the match to TRBD1 covers 11 bases. The CDR3 length is 14 residues. Germline loops: CDR1 SGHNT, CDR2 YYREEE (reference sequence). The junction had 5 bases not matched to a gene; V was cut back by 5 bases and J by 6 bases. The CDR3 coding sequence is TGTGCCAGCAGTGGACAGGGGGCGATGGATACGCAGTATTTT. As protein: CASSGQGAMDTQYF.

The chain employs TRBV5-1 and TRBJ2-3; maybe TRBD1 (6 bases). Trimming removed 2 bases at V and 1 base at J, with 11 bases between. The CDR3 is 15 amino acids. CDR1 and CDR2 (germline): SGHRS, YFSETQ. The CDR3 DNA reads TGCGCCAGCAGCTTTCAGGGGACGGGCACAGATACGCAGTATTTT. This sequence encodes CASSFQGTGTDTQYF.

This clone was detected only a few times. The chain couples TRBV30 to TRBJ1-5; D perhaps matches TRBD1 (5 bases). V was clipped by 5 bases and J by 0 bases, with 14 bases between them. CDR1 and CDR2 from the germline V gene are GTSNPN and SVGIG (reference sequence). The CDR3 is 15 amino acids. The CDR3 loop is CAWGHGGSSNQPQHF. The DNA of the CDR3 is TGTGCCTGGGGACATGGAGGCTCTAGCAATCAGCCCCAGCATTTT.

This chain joins TRBV4-3 and TRBJ2-7; no clear D. This CDR3 contains 14 residues. CDR1 is LGHNA and CDR2 is YSLEER in the germline V gene. Trimming left V 3 bases short and J 4 bases short, with 13 bases between. The chain's CDR3 is CASSQARYSYEQYF. CDR3 coding DNA: TGCGCCAGCAGCCAGGCCAGATACTCGTACGAGCAGTACTTC.

The CDR3 loop reads CASSWGLSTDTQYF. In DNA, the CDR3 is TGTGCCAGCAGCTGGGGGCTGAGCACAGATACGCAGTATTTT. This rearrangement joins TRBV7-2 to TRBJ2-3, with D possibly TRBD1 on 6 matching bases. This CDR3 has 14 residues. Germline loops: CDR1 SGHTA, CDR2 FQGNSA. Trimming removed 4 bases from V and 0 bases from J, with 8 bases in between.

This chain links TRBV30 with TRBJ1-2, with unresolved D. The CDR3 consists of 11 residues. In germline, CDR1 is GTSNPN, CDR2 SVGIG (reference sequence). V dropped 3 bases and J dropped 8 bases, with 10 bases sitting between them. The CDR3 here is CAWRSVGGYTF. CDR3 DNA: TGTGCCTGGAGGTCGGTGGGAGGCTACACCTTC.

This clone appeared once. The rearrangement uses TRBV30 and TRBJ2-5, with D tentatively TRBD1 or TRBD2 (5 bases each). The CDR3 is 13 amino acids. Between the trimmed V and J ends, which lost 4 bases and 7 bases, there was a span of 16 bases. CDR1 and CDR2 from the germline V gene are GTSNPN and SVGIG (reference sequence). The CDR3 loop is CAWMTLRDRTQYF. For the CDR3, the DNA is TGTGCCTGGATGACCTTACGGGACCGGACCCAGTACTTC.

This clone was seen a few times. The rearrangement uses TRBV29-1 and TRBJ1-2; 10 nucleotides agree with TRBD1. Germline-derived CDR1 and CDR2 are SQVTM and ANQGSEA. The CDR3 spans 11 residues. CDR3 nucleotide sequence: TGCAGTGACAGGGGGCCTCATGGCTACACCTTC. This codes for CSDRGPHGYTF.

This clone was seen once. This chain uses TRBV7-9 with TRBJ2-3; the match to TRBD2 covers 8 bases. Losses at the gene ends were 11 bases for V and 0 bases for J; bases not matched to a gene: 10. CDR1 is SEHNR and CDR2 is FQNEAQ in the germline V gene (reference sequence). CDR3 size: 15 residues. The DNA for the CDR3 is TGTGCCGGTTCCCGAGCGGGAGTTAGCACAGATACGCAGTATTTT. This codes for CAGSRAGVSTDTQYF.

This chain uses TRBV7-9 with TRBJ2-1; possible D gene TRBD1, 5 bases. V shed 10 bases and J shed 2 bases, with 9 bases lying between them. This CDR3 is built from 12 residues. Germline CDR1 and CDR2: SEHNR and FQNEAQ (reference sequence). In DNA form, the CDR3 reads TGTGCCATCACGGACACCTACAATGAGCAGTTCTTC. Protein: CAITDTYNEQFF.

V and J are TRBV5-1 and TRBJ2-3, with D perhaps TRBD1 (6 bases). The germline V gene encodes CDR1 SGHRS and CDR2 YFSETQ. This CDR3 spans 12 amino acids. V gave up 6 bases and J gave up 4 bases, with 9 bases separating them. In DNA form, the CDR3 reads TGCGCCAGCAAGGGACAAGCAGATACGCAGTATTTT. Encoded protein: CASKGQADTQYF.